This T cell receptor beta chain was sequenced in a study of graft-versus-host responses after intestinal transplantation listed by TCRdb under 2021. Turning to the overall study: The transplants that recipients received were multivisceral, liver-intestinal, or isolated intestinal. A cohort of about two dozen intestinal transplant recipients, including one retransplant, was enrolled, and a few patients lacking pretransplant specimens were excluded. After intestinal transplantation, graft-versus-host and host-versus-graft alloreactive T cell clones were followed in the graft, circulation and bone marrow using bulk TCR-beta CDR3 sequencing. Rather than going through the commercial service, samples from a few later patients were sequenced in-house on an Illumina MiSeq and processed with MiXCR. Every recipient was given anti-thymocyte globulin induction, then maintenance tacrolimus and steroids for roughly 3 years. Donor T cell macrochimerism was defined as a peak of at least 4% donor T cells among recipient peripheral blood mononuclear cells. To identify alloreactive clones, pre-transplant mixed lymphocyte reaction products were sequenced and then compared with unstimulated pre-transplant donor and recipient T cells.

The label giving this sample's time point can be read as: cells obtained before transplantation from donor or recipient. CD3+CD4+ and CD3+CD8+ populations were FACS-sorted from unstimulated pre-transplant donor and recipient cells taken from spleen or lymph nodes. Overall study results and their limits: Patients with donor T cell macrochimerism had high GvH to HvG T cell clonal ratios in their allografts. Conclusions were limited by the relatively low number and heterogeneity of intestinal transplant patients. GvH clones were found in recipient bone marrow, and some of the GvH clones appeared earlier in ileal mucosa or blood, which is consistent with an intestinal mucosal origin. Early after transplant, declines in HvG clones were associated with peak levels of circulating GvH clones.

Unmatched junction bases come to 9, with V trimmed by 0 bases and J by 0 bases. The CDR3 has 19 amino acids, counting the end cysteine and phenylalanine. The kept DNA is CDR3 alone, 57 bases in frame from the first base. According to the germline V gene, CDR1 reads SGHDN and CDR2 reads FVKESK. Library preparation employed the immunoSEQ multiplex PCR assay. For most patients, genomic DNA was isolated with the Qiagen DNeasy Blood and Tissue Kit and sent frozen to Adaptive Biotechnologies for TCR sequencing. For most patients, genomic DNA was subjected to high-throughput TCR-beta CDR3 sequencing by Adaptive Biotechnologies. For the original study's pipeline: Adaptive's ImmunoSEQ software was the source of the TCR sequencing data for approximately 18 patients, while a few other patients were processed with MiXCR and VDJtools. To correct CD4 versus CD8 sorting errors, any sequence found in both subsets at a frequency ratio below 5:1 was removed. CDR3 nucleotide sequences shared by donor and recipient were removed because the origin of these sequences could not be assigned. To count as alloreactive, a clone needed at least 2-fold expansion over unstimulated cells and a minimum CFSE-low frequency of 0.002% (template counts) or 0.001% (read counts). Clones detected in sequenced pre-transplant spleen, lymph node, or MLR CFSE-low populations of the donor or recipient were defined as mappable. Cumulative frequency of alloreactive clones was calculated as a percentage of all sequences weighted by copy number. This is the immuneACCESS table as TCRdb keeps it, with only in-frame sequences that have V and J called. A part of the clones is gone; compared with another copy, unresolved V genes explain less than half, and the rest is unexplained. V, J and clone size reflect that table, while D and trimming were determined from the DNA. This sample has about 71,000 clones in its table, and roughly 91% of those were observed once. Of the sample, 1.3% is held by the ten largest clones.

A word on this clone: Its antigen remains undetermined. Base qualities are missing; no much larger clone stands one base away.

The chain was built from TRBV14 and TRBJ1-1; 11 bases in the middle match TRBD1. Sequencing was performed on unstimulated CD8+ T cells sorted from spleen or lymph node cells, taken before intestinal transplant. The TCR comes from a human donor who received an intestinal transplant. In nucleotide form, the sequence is TGTGCCAGCAGCCAAGATCTGGACAGGGGGCTTCACGTGAACACTGAAGCTTTCTTT. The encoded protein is CASSQDLDRGLHVNTEAFF.